This T cell receptor (beta chain) is drawn from a study of blood T cell repertoires in COVID-19. Study details: Samples of COVID-19 (acute and convalescent) were obtained from the United States, Italy and Spain. In each case, the material was cDNA or gDNA derived from T cells, B-cell-depleted T cells, or PBMCs.

Original data processing: Reference gene primer amplification gave estimated nucleated cell counts. Data came from immunoSEQ multiplex PCR; TCRdb stores just in-frame clones and leaves some out. V, J and clone size reflect that table, while D and trimming were determined from the DNA. The top ten clones hold 3.6% of a sample with a few hundred thousand clones, about 86% of them seen once. The germline CDR1 and CDR2 sequences are MDHEN and SYDVKM. J lost 9 bases, V lost 3 bases, and 10 bases had no gene match. The CDR3 spans 16 residues. The sample consisted of peripheral blood. The J gene is TRBJ1-6, the V gene TRBV28, with 8 bases identical to TRBD1. The TCR originated in a man aged 18 to 30 with active or convalescent COVID-19. This CDR3 reads CASSFVVRTGLSPLHF. In nucleotides, the CDR3 is TGTGCCAGCAGTTTTGTGGTCAGGACAGGGCTTTCACCCCTCCACTTT.